This entry lists 10 T cell receptor beta chains sequenced from one sample in a study of cytomegalovirus exposure and HLA in healthy donors. 13 Jbeta primers and 60 Vbeta primers were used for the PCR. TCRdb's copy holds only in-frame clones and misses some; the assay was immunoSEQ multiplex PCR. This table holds about 120,000 clones, 60% to 85% found once. Sequencing used PBMCs. The receptors were gathered from a female donor in good health and CMV-seronegative.

The chain carries TRBV11-2 and TRBJ1-4; unclear D gene. Per germline, CDR1 SGHAT and CDR2 FQNNGV. V was cut by 4 bases and J by 3 bases, with 15 bases left in between. The CDR3 is 16 amino acids. Here the CDR3 DNA reads TGTGCCAGCAGCTCCGGACGGGTACTAGCTAATGAAAAACTGTTTTTT. This gives the protein CASSSGRVLANEKLFF.

The chain links TRBV6-1 to TRBJ1-1, with D hard to call. Germline V gene data show CDR1 as MNHNS and CDR2 as SASEGT. The V end lost 5 bases, the J end lost 2 bases, and 9 bases lay between the germline ends. The CDR3 is 13 residues long. The CDR3 DNA follows: TGTGCCAGCAGTTTGCACCTAAACACTGAAGCTTTCTTT. Its protein is CASSLHLNTEAFF.

This sequence joins TRBV7-2 and TRBJ1-1; TRBD1 matches 7 bases. V was pared by 5 bases and J by 11 bases, with 8 bases of the junction left unmatched. From germline, CDR1 is SGHTA and CDR2 FQGNSA. This CDR3 is 12 amino acids long. The CDR3: CASSLTGAAAFF. CDR3 nucleotide sequence: TGTGCCAGCAGCCTAACAGGGGCTGCGGCTTTCTTT.

As regards this clone: Because it lacks the conserved phenylalanine or tryptophan at the end, this CDR3 is likely a read error. V is TRBV2 and J is TRBJ1-2; D is perhaps TRBD1 (6 bases). CDR3 length: 13 amino acids. Germline V gene sequence: CDR1 SNHLY, CDR2 FYNNEI. The ends were cut back, 8 bases at V and 7 bases at J, with 17 bases in the middle. The CDR3 region is CASQWGGAFGYTS. In DNA, the CDR3 is TGTGCCAGCCAATGGGGGGGCGCTTTTGGCTACACCTCC.

This sequence joins TRBV5-4 and TRBJ2-1; D is uncertain. Trimming cost V 0 bases and J 9 bases, with 19 bases left between them. Germline CDR1 is SGHNT and CDR2 is YYREEE (reference sequence). The CDR3 is made up of 16 amino acids. CDR3 region: CASSLGSSSAVSEQFF. CDR3 in DNA: TGTGCCAGCAGCTTGGGATCCAGCTCCGCGGTCTCTGAGCAGTTCTTC.

This clone was seen more than once but under ten times. The rearrangement joins TRBV10-1 to TRBJ1-1; D is ambiguous. Trimming took 0 bases from V and 4 from J, leaving 9 bases between them. Germline V gene sequence: CDR1 WNHNN, CDR2 SYGVQD (reference sequence). There are 14 residues in the CDR3. CDR3 DNA: TGCGCCAGCAGTGAGTCCCTAGACGGCACTGAAGCTTTCTTT. This gives the protein CASSESLDGTEAFF.

The chain is built from TRBV6-5 and TRBJ2-3; TRBD2 agrees at 7 bases. Germline trimming cut 6 bases from V and 0 bases from J; bases unmatched to any gene: 6. Germline lookup yields CDR1 MNHEY and CDR2 SVGAGI. This CDR3 comprises 15 residues. The CDR3 reads CASRLERGSTDTQYF. The CDR3 DNA is TGTGCCAGCAGGCTCGAGCGGGGTAGCACAGATACGCAGTATTTT.

The chain couples TRBV28 to TRBJ2-2; TRBD1 matches at 7 bases. The CDR3 runs to 15 residues. Germline loops: CDR1 MDHEN, CDR2 SYDVKM. The J segment lost 7 bases and the V segment lost 2 bases, leaving 7 bases of the junction unmatched. The chain's CDR3 is CASSLEGGAGGELFF. The CDR3, as DNA: TGTGCCAGCAGTTTAGAAGGGGGCGCTGGCGGGGAGCTGTTTTTT. Using reference TRBV28 and TRBJ2-2 for the parts outside the CDR3, the full variable domain is DVKVTQSSRYLVKRTGEKVFLECVQDMDHENMFWYRQDPGLGLRLIYFSYDVKMKEKGDIPEGYSVSREKKERFSLILESASTNQTSMYLCASSLEGGAGGELFFGEGSRLTVL.

J is TRBJ2-1 and V is TRBV5-4; the match to TRBD1 covers 9 bases. The CDR3 is 16 residues long. Looked up from germline, CDR1 is SGHNT and CDR2 is YYREEE (reference sequence). The junction had 10 bases not matched to a gene; V was cut back by 5 bases and J by 4 bases. CDR3 DNA: TGTGCCAGCAGACCCCGGGACAGGGATAGTTACAATGAGCAGTTCTTC. This translates into CASRPRDRDSYNEQFF.

The chain joins TRBV7-9 to TRBJ1-1; D gene ambiguous. This CDR3 has 10 amino acids. Trimming cost V 5 bases and J 4 bases, with 2 bases left between them. In germline, CDR1 is SEHNR, CDR2 FQNEAQ (reference sequence). This CDR3 reads CASSLTEAFF. In DNA form, the CDR3 reads TGTGCCAGCAGCCTCACTGAAGCTTTCTTT.